This record concerns one TCR beta chain sequence. CD8 memory merged CD45RO+ cells and CCR7-negative CD45RA+ TemRA cells into one population. The CDR3 has 14 residues. Germline V CDR1 and CDR2: SGHRS, YFSETQ. The junction had 5 bases not matched to a gene; V was cut back by 4 bases and J by 4 bases. This sample stems from a study of shared clonotypes between healthy human individuals. Produced via immunoSEQ multiplex PCR; TCRdb's table is partial and in-frame only. The sample holds around 300,000 clones; around 87% are singletons and the top ten take 15% to 20%. Sequencing used memory CD8+ T cells sorted from blood. Subset given: CD45RO+ cells pooled with CCR7-negative TemRA cells. The TCR was taken from a man between 18 and 29 years old in good health. The rearrangement uses TRBV5-1 and TRBJ1-1; 9 nucleotides match TRBD1. In nucleotides, the CDR3 is TGCGCCAGCAGCGTACAGGGGGCGGCCACTGAAGCTTTCTTT. This translates into CASSVQGAATEAFF.